The next 5 T cell receptor beta chains were all read from a single sample in a study of blood T cell repertoires in COVID-19. The repertoire was sequenced with immunoSEQ multiplex PCR; TCRdb's copy has only in-frame clones and lacks some. The sample yields about 150,000 clones, roughly 87% seen once. Sequencing was carried out using peripheral blood. These receptors came from a woman aged 55-70 years with active or convalescent COVID-19.

The chain employs TRBV6-2 or TRBV6-3 and TRBJ2-7; no firm D call. V lost 2 bases to trimming and J lost 2 bases, with 7 bases between them. There are 13 residues in the CDR3. Germline CDR1 and CDR2: MNHEY and SVGEGT. The chain's CDR3 is CASSYNSPYEQYF. For the CDR3, the DNA is TGTGCCAGCAGTTACAACAGTCCCTACGAGCAGTACTTC.

The chain carries TRBV6-2 or TRBV6-3 and TRBJ1-2; unclear D gene. V was trimmed by 0 bases and J by 5 bases, leaving 10 bases between them. The CDR3 is made up of 14 amino acids. Germline V gene data show CDR1 as MNHEY and CDR2 as SVGEGT. The CDR3 spells CASSYSQTVYGYTF. CDR3 bases: TGTGCCAGCAGTTACTCCCAGACTGTTTATGGCTACACCTTC.

The chain combines TRBV12-5 with TRBJ1-5; the match to TRBD1 covers 7 bases. With 7 bases clipped from V and 2 bases from J, the junction kept 11 bases outside the gene matches. CDR1 and CDR2 from the germline V gene are LGHNT and FRNRAP. This CDR3 spans 16 amino acids. The CDR3 region has the DNA TGTGCTAGTGCCTCGCAAAACAGGGGCGGCAATCAGCCCCAGCATTTT. Translated: CASASQNRGGNQPQHF.

The chain recombines TRBV2 with TRBJ1-5, with TRBD1 as a possible D gene (6 bases). CDR1 and CDR2 (germline): SNHLY, FYNNEI. The CDR3 length is 14 residues. Trimming took off 6 bases at V and 5 bases at J, with 14 bases between the two ends. The DNA of the CDR3 is TGTGCCAGCAGCGGGACAATGGGCGATCAGCCCCAGCATTTT. Protein sequence: CASSGTMGDQPQHF.

J is TRBJ1-1 and V is TRBV6-2 or TRBV6-3; no reliable D call. This CDR3 is 12 amino acids long. The V gene's germline CDR1 is MNHEY and CDR2 SVGEGT. Trimming left V 5 bases short and J 5 bases short, with 9 bases between. The CDR3 loop reads CASSGRRTEAFF. The CDR3 nucleotides read TGTGCCAGCAGTGGCAGAAGAACTGAAGCTTTCTTT.